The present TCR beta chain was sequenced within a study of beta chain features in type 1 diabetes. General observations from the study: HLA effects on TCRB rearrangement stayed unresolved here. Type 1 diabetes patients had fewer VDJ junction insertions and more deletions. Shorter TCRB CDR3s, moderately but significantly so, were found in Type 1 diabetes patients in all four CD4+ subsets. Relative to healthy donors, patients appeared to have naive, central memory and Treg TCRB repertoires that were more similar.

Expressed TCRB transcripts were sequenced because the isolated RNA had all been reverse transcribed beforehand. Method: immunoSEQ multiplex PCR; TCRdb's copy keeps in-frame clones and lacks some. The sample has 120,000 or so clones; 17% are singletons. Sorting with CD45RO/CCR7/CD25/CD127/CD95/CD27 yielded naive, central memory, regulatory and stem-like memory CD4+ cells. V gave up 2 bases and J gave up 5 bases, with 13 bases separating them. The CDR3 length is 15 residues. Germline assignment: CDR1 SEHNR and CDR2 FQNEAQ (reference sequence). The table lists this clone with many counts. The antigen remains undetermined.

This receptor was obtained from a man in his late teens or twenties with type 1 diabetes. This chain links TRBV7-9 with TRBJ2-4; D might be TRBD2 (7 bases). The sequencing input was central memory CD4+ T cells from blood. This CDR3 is CASSLSGGAENIQYF. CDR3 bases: TGTGCCAGCAGCTTATCGGGGGGCGCAGAAAACATTCAGTACTTC.